This T cell receptor beta chain comes out of a study of blood T cells in healthy people across ages. The study, taken as a whole, reports: Naive CD4+ cells and diversity were both higher in long-lived donors than in aged donors. A strong correlation was found between TCR beta diversity and the percentage of naive T cells.

The CDR3 consists of 18 residues. Germline CDR1 and CDR2: SGHDN and FVKESK. Trimming removed 1 base from V and 2 bases from J, with 18 bases in between. Then a second PCR, running about 7 to 11 cycles, was carried out with a sample-barcoded 5' primer and a J-beta primer mix. The yield of each sample was at least 2.5 million CDR3-containing paired-end reads. TCRdb re-called the 5' RACE reads with MiXCR, one entry per CDR3 protein. In the table there are some 710,000 distinct CDR3 sequences, about 20% of which are singletons. A note on this clonotype: Its cognate antigen is unknown.

The specimen sequenced was blood. The chain couples TRBV14 to TRBJ1-3; possibly TRBD1 for D (6 bases). This TCR was sampled from a man between 65 and 85 years old in good health. CDR3 residues: CASSQGRRTAITGNTIYF. Here the CDR3 DNA reads TGTGCCAGCAGCCAAGGTCGTCGGACAGCTATTACTGGAAACACCATATATTTT.